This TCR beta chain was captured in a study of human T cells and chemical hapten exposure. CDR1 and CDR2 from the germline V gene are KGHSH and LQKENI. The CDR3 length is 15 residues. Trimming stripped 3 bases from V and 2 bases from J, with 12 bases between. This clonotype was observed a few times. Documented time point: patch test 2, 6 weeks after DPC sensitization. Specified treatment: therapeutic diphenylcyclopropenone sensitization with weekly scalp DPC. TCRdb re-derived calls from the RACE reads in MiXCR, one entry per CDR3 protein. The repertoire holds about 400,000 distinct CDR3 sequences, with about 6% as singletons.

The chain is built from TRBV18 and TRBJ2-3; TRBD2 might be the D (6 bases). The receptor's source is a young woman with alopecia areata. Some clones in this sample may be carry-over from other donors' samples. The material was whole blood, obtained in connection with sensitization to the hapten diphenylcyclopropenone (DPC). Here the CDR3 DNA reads TGTGCCAGCTCACCCTCCTCTAGCGACACAGATACGCAGTATTTT. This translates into CASSPSSSDTDTQYF.